This T cell receptor beta chain was found in a study of T cells expressing NK-cell markers. Study in general: Sorted T-cell subsets CD3+CD56+NKG2C+, CD3+CD56+NKG2C- and CD3+CD56-NKG2C+ were TCR beta-sequenced. Eight donors were sequenced, of whom seven were HCMV-seropositive, while the remaining one was HCMV-seronegative. Findings and caveats of the study: Unclear, still, was the HCMV specificity of the expanded NKG2C+ T cell clones.

Production of TCR beta cDNA relied on 5'RACE template switching with UMIs. TCRdb reprocessed the 5' RACE reads, keeping one entry per CDR3 protein, no DNA. The sample has 200,000 to 300,000 distinct CDR3 sequences. As regards this clonotype: Its antigen is unidentified.

The germline V gene has CDR1 SEHNR and CDR2 FQNEAQ (reference sequence). CDR3 length equals 15 residues. The specimen sequenced was blood T cells: a sorted CD56 or NKG2C T cell subset, CD4+ or CD8+ T cells, or bulk PBMC T cells (not recorded which). V usage is TRBV7-9 and J usage is TRBJ1-2; TCRdb's D call of TRBD1 is untestable without DNA. The source of this sequence is a man aged 18 to 29 in good health. The CDR3 protein is CASSSSDRGNYGYTF.